The clone carrying this TCR beta chain was observed a few times. V dropped 4 bases and J dropped 9 bases, with 19 bases sitting between them. There are 15 residues in the CDR3. From germline, CDR1 is LGHNA and CDR2 YNFKEQ. This record belongs to a study of T cell responses to AZD1222 COVID-19 vaccine. Data came from immunoSEQ multiplex PCR; TCRdb stores just in-frame clones and leaves some out. The table shows around 80,000 clones, with 80% to 90% occurring only once. The source is an adult who received the AZD1222 COVID-19 vaccine. V gene TRBV4-2 combines with J gene TRBJ2-1, with D perhaps TRBD1 (6 bases). Sample: peripheral blood, taken 28 days after the second AZD1222 dose. The CDR3: CASSRGHTGTLEQFF. DNA for the CDR3: TGTGCCAGCAGCCGGGGACATACAGGGACCCTTGAGCAGTTCTTC.